This T cell receptor (beta chain) was observed in a study of blood T cell repertoires in COVID-19. Study overall: COVID-19 samples, acute and convalescent, were from the United States, Italy and Spain. Sources were T cells, B-cell-depleted T cells, or PBMCs; the material itself was cDNA or gDNA.

Germline V lookup: CDR1 MNHNY, CDR2 SVGAGI (reference sequence). V gave up 5 bases and J gave up 8 bases, with 15 bases separating them. The CDR3 totals 14 residues. Original processing notes: Amplification from reference gene primers served as the basis for estimated nucleated cell counts. TCRdb's copy holds only in-frame clones and misses some; the assay was immunoSEQ multiplex PCR. The D gene and trimming were derived from the DNA, and the V and J assignments and clone size from that table. The sample has 90,000 to 100,000 clones; about four fifths are singletons. This chain joins TRBV6-6 and TRBJ1-4; no firm D call. Sequencing used peripheral blood. The sequence was obtained from a man between 65 and 85 years old with active or convalescent COVID-19. In DNA, the CDR3 is TGTGCCAGCAGTCACCAGCGAGGAGGGGAAAAACTGTTTTTT. Encoded protein: CASSHQRGGEKLFF.